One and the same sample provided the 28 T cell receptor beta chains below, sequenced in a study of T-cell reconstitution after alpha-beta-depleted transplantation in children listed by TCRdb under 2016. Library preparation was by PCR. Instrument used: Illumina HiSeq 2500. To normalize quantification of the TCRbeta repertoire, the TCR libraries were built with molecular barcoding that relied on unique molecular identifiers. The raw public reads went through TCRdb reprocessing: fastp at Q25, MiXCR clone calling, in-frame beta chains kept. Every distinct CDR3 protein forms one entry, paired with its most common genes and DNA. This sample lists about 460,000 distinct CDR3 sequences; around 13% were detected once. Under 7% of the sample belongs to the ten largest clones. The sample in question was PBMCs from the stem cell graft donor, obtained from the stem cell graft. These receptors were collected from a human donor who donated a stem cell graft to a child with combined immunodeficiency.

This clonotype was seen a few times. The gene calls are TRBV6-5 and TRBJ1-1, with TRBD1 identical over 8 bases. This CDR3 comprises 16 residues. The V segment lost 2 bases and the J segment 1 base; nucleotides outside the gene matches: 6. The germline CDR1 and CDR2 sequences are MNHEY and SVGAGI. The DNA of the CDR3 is TGTGCCAGCAGTTACGGGACAGGCTCAGGGAACACTGAAGCTTTCTTT. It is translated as CASSYGTGSGNTEAFF.

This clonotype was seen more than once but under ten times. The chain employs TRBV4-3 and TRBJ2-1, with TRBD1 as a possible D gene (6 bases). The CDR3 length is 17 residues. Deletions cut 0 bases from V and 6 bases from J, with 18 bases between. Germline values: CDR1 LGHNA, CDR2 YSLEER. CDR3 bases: TGCGCCAGCAGCCAAGAACCACAGGGAATCAGAGGCAATGAGCAGTTCTTC. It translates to CASSQEPQGIRGNEQFF.

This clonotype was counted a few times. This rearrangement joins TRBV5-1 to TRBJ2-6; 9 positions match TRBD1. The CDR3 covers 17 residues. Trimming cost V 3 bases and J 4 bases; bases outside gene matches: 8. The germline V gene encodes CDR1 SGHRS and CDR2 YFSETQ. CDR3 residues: CASSSGTGIAGANVLTF. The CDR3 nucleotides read TGCGCCAGCAGCTCCGGGACAGGGATTGCGGGGGCCAACGTCCTGACTTTC.

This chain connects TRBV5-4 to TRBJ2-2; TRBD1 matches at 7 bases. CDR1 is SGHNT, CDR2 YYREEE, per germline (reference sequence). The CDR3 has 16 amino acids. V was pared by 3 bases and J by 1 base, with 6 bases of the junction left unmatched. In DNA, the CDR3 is TGTGCCAGCAGCTCGGGACAGCTAAAGAACACCGGGGAGCTGTTTTTT. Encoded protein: CASSSGQLKNTGELFF. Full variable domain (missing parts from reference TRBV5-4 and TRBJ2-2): ETGVTQSPTHLIKTRGQQVTLRCSSQSGHNTVSWYQQALGQGPQFIFQYYREEENGRGNFPPRFSGLQFPNYSSELNVNALELDDSALYLCASSSGQLKNTGELFFGEGSRLTVL.

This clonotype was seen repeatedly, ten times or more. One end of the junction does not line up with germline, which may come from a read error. For the CDR3, the DNA is TGTGCCAGCAGTTGGACAGGGGGTAGTGAGCAGTACTTC. Translating gives CASSWTGGSEQYF. The rearrangement joins TRBV5-1 to TRBJ2-7; 10 nucleotides agree with TRBD1. CDR1 and CDR2 from the germline V gene are SGHRS and YFSETQ. The CDR3 is 13 amino acids.

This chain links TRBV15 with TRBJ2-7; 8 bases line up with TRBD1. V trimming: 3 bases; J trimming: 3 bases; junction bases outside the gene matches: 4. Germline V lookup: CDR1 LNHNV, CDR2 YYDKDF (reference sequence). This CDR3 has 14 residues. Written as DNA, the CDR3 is TGTGCCACCAGCAGCTTAGGACAGGGCTACGAGCAGTACTTC. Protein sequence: CATSSLGQGYEQYF. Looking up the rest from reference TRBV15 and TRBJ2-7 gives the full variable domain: DAMVIQNPRYQVTQFGKPVTLSCSQTLNHNVMYWYQQKSSQAPKLLFHYYDKDFNNEADTPDNFQSRRPNTSFCFLDIRSPGLGDTAMYLCATSSLGQGYEQYFGPGTRLTVT.

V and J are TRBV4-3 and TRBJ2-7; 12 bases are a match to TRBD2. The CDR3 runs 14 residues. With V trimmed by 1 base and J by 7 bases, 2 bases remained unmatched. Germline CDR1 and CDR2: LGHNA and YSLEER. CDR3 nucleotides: TGCGCCAGCAGCCAAGGGACTAGCGGGGAGGAGCAGTACTTC. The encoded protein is CASSQGTSGEEQYF.

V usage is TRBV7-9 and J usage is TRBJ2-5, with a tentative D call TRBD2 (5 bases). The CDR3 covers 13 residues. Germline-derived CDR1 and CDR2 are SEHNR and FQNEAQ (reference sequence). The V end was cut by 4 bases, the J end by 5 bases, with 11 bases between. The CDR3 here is CASSSTDWETQYF. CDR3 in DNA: TGTGCCAGCAGCTCCACGGACTGGGAGACCCAGTACTTC.

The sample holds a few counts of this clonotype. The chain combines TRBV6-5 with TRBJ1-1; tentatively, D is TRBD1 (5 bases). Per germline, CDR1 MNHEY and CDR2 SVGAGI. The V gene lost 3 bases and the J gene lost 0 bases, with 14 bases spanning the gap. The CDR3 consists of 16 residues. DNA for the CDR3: TGTGCCAGCAGTTATGACCGACAGCCCCTGAACACTGAAGCTTTCTTT. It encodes CASSYDRQPLNTEAFF.

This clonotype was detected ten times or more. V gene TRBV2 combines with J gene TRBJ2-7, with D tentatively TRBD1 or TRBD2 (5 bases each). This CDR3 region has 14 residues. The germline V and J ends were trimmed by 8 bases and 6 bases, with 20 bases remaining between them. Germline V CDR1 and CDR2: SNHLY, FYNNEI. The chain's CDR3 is CASALWLQAGEQYF. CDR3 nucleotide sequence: TGTGCCAGCGCGTTATGGCTACAGGCGGGCGAGCAGTACTTC.

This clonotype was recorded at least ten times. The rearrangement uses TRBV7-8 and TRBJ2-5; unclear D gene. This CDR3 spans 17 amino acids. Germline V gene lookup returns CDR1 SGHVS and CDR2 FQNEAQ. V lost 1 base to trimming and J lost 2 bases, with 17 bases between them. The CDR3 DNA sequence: TGTGCCAGCAGCTTAGGCGGAGATAGTAGTGGGCAAGAGACCCAGTACTTC. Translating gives CASSLGGDSSGQETQYF.

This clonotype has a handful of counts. In nucleotides, the CDR3 is TGTGCCAGCAGGAAGGGGGCGAACACCGGGGAGCTGTTTTTT. It yields the protein CASRKGANTGELFF. V is TRBV12-3 or TRBV12-4 and J is TRBJ2-2; D might be TRBD1 (6 bases). The V and J ends lost 6 bases and 0 bases respectively, with 8 bases between them. CDR3 length: 14 residues.

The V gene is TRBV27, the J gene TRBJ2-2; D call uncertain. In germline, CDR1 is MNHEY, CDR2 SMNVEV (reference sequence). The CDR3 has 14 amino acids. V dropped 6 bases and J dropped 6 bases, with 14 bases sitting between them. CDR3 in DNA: TGTGCCAGCAGCCCCCTTGCATCCGCCGGGGAGCTGTTTTTT. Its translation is CASSPLASAGELFF.

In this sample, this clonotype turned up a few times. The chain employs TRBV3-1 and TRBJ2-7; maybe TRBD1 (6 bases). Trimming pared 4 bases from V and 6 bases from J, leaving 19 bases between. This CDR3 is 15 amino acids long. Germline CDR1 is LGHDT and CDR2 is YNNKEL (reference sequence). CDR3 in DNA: TGTGCCAGCAGCCCACGGACAGTCCCGTCTGGCGAGCAGTACTTC. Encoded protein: CASSPRTVPSGEQYF.

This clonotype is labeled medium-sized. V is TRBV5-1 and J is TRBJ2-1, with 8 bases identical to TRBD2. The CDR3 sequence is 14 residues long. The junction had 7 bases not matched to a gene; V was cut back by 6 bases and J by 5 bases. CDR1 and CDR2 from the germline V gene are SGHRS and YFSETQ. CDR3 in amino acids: CASKASGSNNEQFF. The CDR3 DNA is TGCGCCAGCAAGGCCAGCGGGAGCAACAATGAGCAGTTCTTC. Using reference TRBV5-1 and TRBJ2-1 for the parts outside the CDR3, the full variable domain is KAGVTQTPRYLIKTRGQQVTLSCSPISGHRSVSWYQQTPGQGLQFLFEYFSETQRNKGNFPGRFSGRQFSNSRSEMNVSTLELGDSALYLCASKASGSNNEQFFGPGTRLTVL.

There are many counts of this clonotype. CDR3 amino acids: CSVELRDGNYGYTF. The CDR3 DNA sequence: TGCAGCGTTGAATTGAGGGATGGGAACTATGGCTACACCTTC. The chain has TRBV29-1 and TRBJ1-2; no definite D call. Trimming shortened V by 2 bases and J by 2 bases, and 12 bases separated the two germline ends. This CDR3 has 14 amino acids. The germline gives CDR1 SQVTM, CDR2 ANQGSEA.

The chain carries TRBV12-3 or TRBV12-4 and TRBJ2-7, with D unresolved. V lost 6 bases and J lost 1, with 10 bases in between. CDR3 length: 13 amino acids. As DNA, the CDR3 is TGTGCCAGCAGCTCCGTCGGATCCTACGAGCAGTACTTC. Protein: CASSSVGSYEQYF.

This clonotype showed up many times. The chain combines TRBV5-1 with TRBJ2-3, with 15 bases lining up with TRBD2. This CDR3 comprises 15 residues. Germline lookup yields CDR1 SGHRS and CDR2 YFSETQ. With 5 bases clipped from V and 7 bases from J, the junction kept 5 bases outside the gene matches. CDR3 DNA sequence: TGCGCCAGCAGACTCGGGACTAGCGGGGGGTATACGCAGTATTTT. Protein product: CASRLGTSGGYTQYF.

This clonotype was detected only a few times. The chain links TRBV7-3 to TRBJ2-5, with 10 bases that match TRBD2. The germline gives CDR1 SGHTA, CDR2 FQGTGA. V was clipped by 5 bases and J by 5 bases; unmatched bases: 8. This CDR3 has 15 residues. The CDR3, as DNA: TGTGCCAGCAGCCCTGTGGCTAGCGGGAGTGAGACCCAGTACTTC. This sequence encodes CASSPVASGSETQYF.

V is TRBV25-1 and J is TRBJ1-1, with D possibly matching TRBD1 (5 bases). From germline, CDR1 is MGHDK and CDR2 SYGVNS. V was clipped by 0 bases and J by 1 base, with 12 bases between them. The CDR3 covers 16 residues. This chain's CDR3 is CASSEYGAAKNTEAFF. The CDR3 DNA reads TGTGCCAGCAGTGAATATGGGGCAGCAAAGAACACTGAAGCTTTCTTT.

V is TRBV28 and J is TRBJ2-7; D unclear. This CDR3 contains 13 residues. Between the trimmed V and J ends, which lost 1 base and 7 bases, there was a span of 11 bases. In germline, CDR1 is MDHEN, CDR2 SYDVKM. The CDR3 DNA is TGTGCCAGCAGTTTATACCCCTCTTGGGAGCAGTACTTC. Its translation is CASSLYPSWEQYF.

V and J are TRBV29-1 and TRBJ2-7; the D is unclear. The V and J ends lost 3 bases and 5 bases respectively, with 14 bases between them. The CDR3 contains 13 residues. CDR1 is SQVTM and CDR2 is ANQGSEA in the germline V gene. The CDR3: CSVEALAGDEQYF. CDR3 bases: TGCAGCGTTGAGGCACTGGCTGGGGACGAGCAGTACTTC.

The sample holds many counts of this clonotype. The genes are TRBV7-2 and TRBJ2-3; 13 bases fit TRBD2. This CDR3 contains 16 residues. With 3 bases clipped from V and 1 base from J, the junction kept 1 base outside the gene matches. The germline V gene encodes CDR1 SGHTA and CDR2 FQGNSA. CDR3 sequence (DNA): TGTGCCAGCAGCTTGGGGACTAGCGGGGGCACAGATACGCAGTATTTT. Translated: CASSLGTSGGTDTQYF.

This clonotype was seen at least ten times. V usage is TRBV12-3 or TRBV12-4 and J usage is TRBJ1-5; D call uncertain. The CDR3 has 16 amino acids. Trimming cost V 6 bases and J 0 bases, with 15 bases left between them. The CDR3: CASSPSTQYSNQPQHF. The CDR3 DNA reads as TGTGCCAGCAGCCCCTCGACACAGTATAGCAATCAGCCCCAGCATTTT.

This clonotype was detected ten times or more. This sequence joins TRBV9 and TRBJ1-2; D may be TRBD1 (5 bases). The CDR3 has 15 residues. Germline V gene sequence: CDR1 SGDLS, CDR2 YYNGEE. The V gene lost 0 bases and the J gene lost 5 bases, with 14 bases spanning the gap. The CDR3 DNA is TGTGCCAGCAGCGTAGTACCTACAGGCGATTATGGCTACACCTTC. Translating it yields CASSVVPTGDYGYTF.

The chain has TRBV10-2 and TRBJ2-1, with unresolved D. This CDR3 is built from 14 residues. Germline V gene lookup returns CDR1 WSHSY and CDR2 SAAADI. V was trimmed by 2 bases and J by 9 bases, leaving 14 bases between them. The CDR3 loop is CASSENNSEAEQFF. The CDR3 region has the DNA TGCGCCAGCAGTGAGAATAATTCAGAGGCTGAGCAGTTCTTC.

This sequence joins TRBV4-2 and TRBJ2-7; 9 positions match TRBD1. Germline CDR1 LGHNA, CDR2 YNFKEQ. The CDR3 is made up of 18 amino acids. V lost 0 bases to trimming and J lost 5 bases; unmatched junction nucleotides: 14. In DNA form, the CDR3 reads TGTGCCAGCAGCCAAGAACGAAACGCCGGGACAGGGAAGAACGAGCAGTACTTC. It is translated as CASSQERNAGTGKNEQYF.

CDR3 bases: TGTGCCAGCAGCCAGGTGGGACAGGGAGCAGATACGCAGTATTTT. It codes for CASSQVGQGADTQYF. The genes are TRBV11-2 and TRBJ2-3, with 9 bases aligning to TRBD1. Germline V lookup: CDR1 SGHAT, CDR2 FQNNGV. This CDR3 region has 15 residues. Losses at the gene ends were 5 bases for V and 4 bases for J; bases not matched to a gene: 7.